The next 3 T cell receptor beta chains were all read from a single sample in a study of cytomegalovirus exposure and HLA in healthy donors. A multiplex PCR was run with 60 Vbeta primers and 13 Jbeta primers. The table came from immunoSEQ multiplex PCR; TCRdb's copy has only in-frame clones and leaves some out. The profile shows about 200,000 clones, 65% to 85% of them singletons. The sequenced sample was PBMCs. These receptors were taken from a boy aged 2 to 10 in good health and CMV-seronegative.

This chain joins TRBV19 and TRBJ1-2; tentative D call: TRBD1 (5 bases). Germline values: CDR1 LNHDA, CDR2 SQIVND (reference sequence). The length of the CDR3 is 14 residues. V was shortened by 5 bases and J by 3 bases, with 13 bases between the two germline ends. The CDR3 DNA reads TGTGCCAGTAGTTCGGCCGGCAGGGACTATGGCTACACCTTC. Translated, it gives CASSSAGRDYGYTF.

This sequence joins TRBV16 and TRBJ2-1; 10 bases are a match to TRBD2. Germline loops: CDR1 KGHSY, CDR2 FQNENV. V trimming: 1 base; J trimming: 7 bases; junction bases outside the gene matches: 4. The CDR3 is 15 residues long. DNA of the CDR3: TGTGCCAGCAGCCAATTGAGCGGGGGGGCGAATGAGCAGTTCTTC. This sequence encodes CASSQLSGGANEQFF.

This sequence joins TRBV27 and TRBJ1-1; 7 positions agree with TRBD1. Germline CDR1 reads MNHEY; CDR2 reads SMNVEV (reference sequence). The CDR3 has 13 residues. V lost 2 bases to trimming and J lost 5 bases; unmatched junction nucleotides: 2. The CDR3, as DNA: TGTGCCAGCAGTTTAGCAGGGGGGACTGAAGCTTTCTTT. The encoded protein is CASSLAGGTEAFF.